One sample yielded the 13 T cell receptor beta chains listed below, sequenced in a study of identical twins. TCRdb used MiXCR to reprocess the 5' RACE reads, holding one entry per CDR3 protein. The data hold 420,000 or so distinct CDR3 sequences, with approximately 18% observed a single time. The sample was naive T cells sorted from blood. The receptors were gathered from a man aged 50 to 60 in good health.

The sample holds many counts of this clonotype. This sequence joins TRBV5-5 and TRBJ2-3; D unclear. This CDR3 contains 15 residues. The V gene lost 4 bases and the J gene lost 0 bases, with 12 bases spanning the gap. From germline, CDR1 is SGHKS and CDR2 YYEKEE (reference sequence). The CDR3: CASSLPGTSTDTQYF. The DNA of the CDR3 is TGTGCCAGCAGCCTGCCCGGCACTAGCACAGATACGCAGTATTTT.

At least ten counts were recorded for this clonotype. The chain joins TRBV10-3 to TRBJ2-7; tentative D call: TRBD2 (5 bases). The CDR3 consists of 14 residues. V was clipped by 2 bases and J by 3 bases, with 11 bases between them. CDR1 is ENHRY and CDR2 is SYGVKD in the germline V gene. For the CDR3, the DNA is TGTGCCATCAGTGAGGAGGGTAGCCGCTACGAGCAGTACTTC. This gives the protein CAISEEGSRYEQYF.

This clonotype was counted a few times. This chain connects TRBV6-5 to TRBJ2-1; 7 bases are shared with TRBD2. Germline V gene lookup returns CDR1 MNHEY and CDR2 SVGAGI. Losses at the gene ends were 4 bases for V and 5 bases for J; bases not matched to a gene: 2. The CDR3 length is 13 residues. The CDR3 coding sequence is TGTGCCAGCAGTTGGGGGGGGGACAATGAGCAGTTCTTC. Its translation: CASSWGGDNEQFF.

The V gene is TRBV7-9, the J gene TRBJ1-2; 7 bases fit TRBD1. The germline V gene has CDR1 SEHNR and CDR2 FQNEAQ (reference sequence). CDR3 length: 14 residues. Unmatched junction bases numbered 11, after V lost 5 bases and J lost 8 bases. In DNA form, the CDR3 reads TGTGCCAGCAGCACCAACATAGACAGGGCGGGCTACACCTTC. Its protein product is CASSTNIDRAGYTF.

A single count supports this clonotype. The rearrangement uses TRBV10-3 and TRBJ2-5; no firm D call. Per the germline V gene, CDR1 is ENHRY and CDR2 is SYGVKD. Trimming removed 10 bases at V and 5 bases at J, with 11 bases between. This CDR3 region has 11 residues. The CDR3 DNA reads TGTGCCACGGGCTTGCAGGAGACCCAGTACTTC. Translated, it gives CATGLQETQYF.

Ten or more counts support this clonotype. The chain carries TRBV29-1 and TRBJ2-7; TRBD2 might be the D (5 bases). Germline-derived CDR1 and CDR2 are SQVTM and ANQGSEA. The CDR3 contains 12 residues. Trimming took off 6 bases at V and 5 bases at J, with 14 bases between the two ends. CDR3 coding DNA: TGCAGCGTGCGGAGGAGCGTGAACGAGCAGTACTTC. It encodes CSVRRSVNEQYF.

This clonotype was picked up many times. The V call is TRBV25-1, the J call TRBJ1-3, with 7 bases that match TRBD1. The CDR3 totals 14 residues. The trim removed 2 bases at V and 2 bases at J, leaving 0 bases unmatched. Germline assignment: CDR1 MGHDK and CDR2 SYGVNS. The CDR3 DNA is TGTGCCAGCAGTGAAACAGGGGCTGGAAACACCATATATTTT. As protein: CASSETGAGNTIYF.

J is TRBJ1-5 and V is TRBV28; D is unclear. The CDR3 covers 15 residues. The germline CDR1 and CDR2 sequences are MDHEN and SYDVKM. V was pared by 1 base and J by 2 bases, with 9 bases between. This CDR3 is CASSLLLGGNQPQHF. In DNA form, the CDR3 reads TGTGCCAGCAGTTTATTATTGGGAGGCAATCAGCCCCAGCATTTT.

V and J are TRBV7-8 and TRBJ2-2, with D maybe TRBD2 (5 bases). The CDR3 runs 15 residues. Germline-derived CDR1 and CDR2 are SGHVS and FQNEAQ. V shed 6 bases and J shed 4 bases, with 15 bases lying between them. The CDR3 sequence is CASRVGSGATGELFF. CDR3 nucleotides: TGTGCCAGCAGGGTCGGCAGCGGAGCCACCGGGGAGCTGTTTTTT.

This clonotype appeared many times. The gene calls are TRBV6-1 and TRBJ2-7, with D perhaps TRBD1 (6 bases). The CDR3 runs 15 residues. The V gene's germline CDR1 is MNHNS and CDR2 SASEGT. V was trimmed by 2 bases and J by 1 base, leaving 12 bases between them. CDR3 DNA sequence: TGTGCCAGCAGTGAACCGGGACAACTTTCCTACGAGCAGTACTTC. It is translated as CASSEPGQLSYEQYF.

V and J are TRBV6-1 and TRBJ2-2; 8 bases align to TRBD1. The CDR3 consists of 16 residues. Trimming cost V 6 bases and J 4 bases; bases outside gene matches: 10. The germline gives CDR1 MNHNS, CDR2 SASEGT. CDR3 bases: TGTGCCAGCAGACAATCGGACAGGGAGAGCACCGGGGAGCTGTTTTTT. Its protein product is CASRQSDRESTGELFF.

This clonotype has just a few counts. The rearrangement uses TRBV5-1 and TRBJ2-7; 9 bases are a match to TRBD1. The J segment lost 5 bases and the V segment lost 2 bases, leaving 8 bases of the junction unmatched. Germline V lookup: CDR1 SGHRS, CDR2 YFSETQ. The CDR3 length is 15 residues. The CDR3 DNA reads TGCGCCAGCAGCTTAAGGGACAGGGTAATCCACGAGCAGTACTTC. Its protein is CASSLRDRVIHEQYF.

This clonotype came up once. The chain is built from TRBV4-3 and TRBJ2-5; 12 nucleotides match TRBD2. V shed 3 bases and J 8 bases; nucleotides not matched to a gene: 10. Germline V gene data show CDR1 as LGHNA and CDR2 as YSLEER. This CDR3 region has 16 residues. The CDR3 nucleotides read TGCGCCAGCAGCCAGGGTTATGCTAGCGGGGGGGCCACCCAGTACTTC. It specifies CASSQGYASGGATQYF.